One and the same sample provided the 19 T cell receptor beta chains below, sequenced in a study of cytomegalovirus exposure and HLA in healthy donors (dated by TCRdb to 2016 to 2017). Libraries were built with the immunoSEQ multiplex PCR assay. For the multiplex PCR, a mixture combining 60 forward primers for TCR Vbeta segments and 13 reverse primers for TCR Jbeta segments was used. TCRdb retrieved this table from immuneACCESS and kept in-frame rearrangements only. Not all clones are present; in checked studies, unresolved V genes account for under half, and no reason is known for the remainder. A total of about 180,000 clones appear in this sample, roughly 84% of them only once. Roughly 0.38% of the sample is held by the ten biggest clonotypes. Sequenced: PBMCs. These receptors were collected from a boy aged 2 to 9 in good health and CMV-seronegative.

This chain links TRBV9 with TRBJ2-5; 8 positions match TRBD1. The germline V gene has CDR1 SGDLS and CDR2 YYNGEE. The CDR3 is made up of 14 amino acids. The V and J ends lost 2 bases and 4 bases, in that order; junction bases with no gene match: 4. The CDR3 region has the DNA TGTGCCAGCAGCGTGACCGGGACAGGAGAGACCCAGTACTTC. This translates into CASSVTGTGETQYF.

This chain links TRBV20-1 with TRBJ1-1; a weak D match, TRBD1 (5 bases). Trimming removed 6 bases at V and 9 bases at J, with 14 bases between. Germline assignment: CDR1 DFQATT and CDR2 SNEGSKA (reference sequence). This CDR3 region has 11 residues. CDR3 in DNA: TGCAGTGCAACTTCGACAGCCAAAGCTTTCTTT. Protein sequence: CSATSTAKAFF.

The J gene is TRBJ2-7, the V gene TRBV5-1, with TRBD2 matching over 11 bases. V lost 0 bases and J lost 6; bases outside the gene matches: 11. The CDR3 covers 17 residues. CDR1 and CDR2 (germline): SGHRS, YFSETQ. This chain's CDR3 is CASSLGTSGRFIGEQYF. CDR3 coding DNA: TGCGCCAGCAGCTTGGGCACTAGCGGGAGATTCATTGGCGAGCAGTACTTC.

The CDR3 DNA follows: TGTGCCTGGAGTGTGAGGGAGACCCAGTACTTC. Its translation is CAWSVRETQYF. The chain is built from TRBV30 and TRBJ2-5; D is uncertain. V gave up 0 bases and J gave up 5 bases, with 4 bases separating them. Germline CDR1 reads GTSNPN; CDR2 reads SVGIG (reference sequence). CDR3 size: 11 residues.

The table lists this clone with a few counts. This sequence joins TRBV5-4 and TRBJ2-7; D is perhaps TRBD1 (5 bases). The CDR3 sequence is 15 residues long. The V and J ends lost 0 bases and 0 bases respectively, with 10 bases between them. Germline CDR1 SGHNT, CDR2 YYREEE (reference sequence). The CDR3 coding sequence is TGTGCCAGCAGCTTGGCCGCCCAGGGCTCCTACGAGCAGTACTTC. It translates to CASSLAAQGSYEQYF.

The chain couples TRBV27 to TRBJ2-1, with 7 bases aligning to TRBD2. The CDR3 runs 17 residues. The germline V gene encodes CDR1 MNHEY and CDR2 SMNVEV (reference sequence). The J segment lost 3 bases and the V segment lost 3 bases, leaving 11 bases of the junction unmatched. Here the CDR3 reads CASSFLPLAGDYNEQFF. The CDR3 bases are TGTGCCAGCAGTTTCCTACCCCTCGCGGGAGACTACAATGAGCAGTTCTTC.

The chain is built from TRBV4-1 and TRBJ2-5; 7 bases are shared with TRBD1. This CDR3 has 16 amino acids. J gave up 4 bases and V 4 bases, and 12 bases lay outside the gene matches. Germline V gives CDR1 MGHRA, CDR2 YSYEKL. This CDR3 reads CASSPKDRWQGETQYF. The CDR3 region has the DNA TGCGCCAGCAGCCCCAAGGACAGGTGGCAAGGAGAGACCCAGTACTTC.

The CDR3 bases are TGTGCCAGCAGCATTGGCACTAGCGGGAGTTACGAGCAGTACTTC. This translates into CASSIGTSGSYEQYF. The rearrangement links TRBV11-2 to TRBJ2-7; 11 bases line up with TRBD2. Germline trimming cut 5 bases from V and 4 bases from J; bases unmatched to any gene: 7. The CDR3 loop spans 15 amino acids. Germline CDR1 reads SGHAT; CDR2 reads FQNNGV.

The DNA of the CDR3 is TGTGCCAGTAGTATTAACAGTTTTAATTCACCCCTCCACTTT. Residues: CASSINSFNSPLHF. V usage is TRBV19 and J usage is TRBJ1-6; no clear D. From germline, CDR1 is LNHDA and CDR2 SQIVND (reference sequence). The CDR3 has 14 residues. V lost 3 bases to trimming and J lost 6 bases, with 9 bases between them.

The genes are TRBV19 and TRBJ1-1, with 12 bases lining up with TRBD1. The CDR3 is 15 residues long. Germline CDR1 and CDR2: LNHDA and SQIVND (reference sequence). After removal of 7 bases from V and 7 bases from J, the junction contained 10 bases not matched to a gene. The DNA of the CDR3 is TGTGCCAGTAAACTGGGACAGGGGGCCGCAAGTGAAGCTTTCTTT. It codes for CASKLGQGAASEAFF.

Of note for this clone: Other nucleotide sequences from this sample produce the same CDR3. V gene TRBV7-9 combines with J gene TRBJ2-5, with a weak D call TRBD2 (6 bases). The germline V and J ends were trimmed by 3 bases and 1 base, with 9 bases remaining between them. CDR1 and CDR2 from the germline V gene are SEHNR and FQNEAQ (reference sequence). The CDR3 has 14 residues. DNA for the CDR3: TGTGCCAGCAGCTTGGGCGGGATCCAAGAGACCCAGTACTTC. It translates to CASSLGGIQETQYF.

The chain couples TRBV6-1 to TRBJ2-7; D remains ambiguous. V was cut by 7 bases and J by 0 bases, with 7 bases left in between. The CDR3 extends over 12 amino acids. The V gene's germline CDR1 is MNHNS and CDR2 SASEGT. CDR3 DNA sequence: TGTGCCAGCATGATGGCCTCCTACGAGCAGTACTTC. Protein product: CASMMASYEQYF.

The chain combines TRBV7-9 with TRBJ2-3; tentatively, D is TRBD1 (5 bases). The V gene lost 3 bases and the J gene lost 2 bases, with 12 bases spanning the gap. The CDR3 covers 15 residues. The V gene's germline CDR1 is SEHNR and CDR2 FQNEAQ (reference sequence). The CDR3 sequence: CASSFDLDNTDTQYF. In DNA, the CDR3 is TGTGCCAGCAGCTTCGACCTGGACAACACAGATACGCAGTATTTT.

This sequence joins TRBV19 and TRBJ2-5, with 7 bases identical to TRBD2. V dropped 5 bases and J dropped 5; count of bases not matched to a gene: 11. This CDR3 has 15 residues. The germline V gene encodes CDR1 LNHDA and CDR2 SQIVND (reference sequence). CDR3 protein: CASSPLGLGGETQYF. The CDR3, as DNA: TGTGCCAGTAGTCCCCTAGGACTCGGGGGGGAGACCCAGTACTTC.

The chain joins TRBV28 to TRBJ2-7; 12 nucleotides align to TRBD2. Unmatched junction bases numbered 2, after V lost 7 bases and J lost 1 base. Germline V gene data show CDR1 as MDHEN and CDR2 as SYDVKM. The CDR3 has 14 amino acids. CDR3 bases: TGTGCCAGCACTGGGACTAGCGGGTCCTACGAGCAGTACTTC. Translating gives CASTGTSGSYEQYF.

The chain employs TRBV7-9 and TRBJ2-2, with 8 bases fitting TRBD2. Per the germline V gene, CDR1 is SEHNR and CDR2 is FQNEAQ (reference sequence). V dropped 8 bases and J dropped 4; count of bases not matched to a gene: 6. The length of the CDR3 is 14 residues. DNA of the CDR3: TGTGCCAGCTCGACTAGCGCGAGCACCGGGGAGCTGTTTTTT. It specifies CASSTSASTGELFF.

This sequence joins TRBV2 and TRBJ2-2, with D possibly being TRBD1 (5 bases). The germline gives CDR1 SNHLY, CDR2 FYNNEI. Between the trimmed V and J ends, which lost 3 bases and 2 bases, there was a span of 16 bases. The CDR3 consists of 17 residues. In DNA form, the CDR3 reads TGTGCCAGCAGTGAGAATGGGGTCAGGGAAAACACCGGGGAGCTGTTTTTT. The encoded protein is CASSENGVRENTGELFF.

This sequence joins TRBV6-1 and TRBJ2-5; TRBD2 matches 13 bases. V lost 2 bases and J lost 6; bases outside the gene matches: 6. The CDR3 runs 16 residues. Germline lookup yields CDR1 MNHNS and CDR2 SASEGT. This CDR3 is CASSETGLAGEKTQYF. The CDR3 DNA is TGTGCCAGCAGTGAAACAGGACTAGCGGGAGAAAAGACCCAGTACTTC.

The chain has TRBV25-1 and TRBJ2-5; TRBD1 might be the D (5 bases). This CDR3 contains 14 residues. The germline gives CDR1 MGHDK, CDR2 SYGVNS. Trimming cost V 3 bases and J 2 bases, with 10 bases left between them. CDR3 sequence: CASSEGRTQETQYF. Here the CDR3 DNA reads TGTGCCAGCAGTGAGGGCCGGACACAAGAGACCCAGTACTTC. The full variable domain, rest sourced from reference TRBV25-1 and TRBJ2-5, is EADIYQTPRYLVIGTGKKITLECSQTMGHDKMYWYQQDPGMELHLIHYSYGVNSTEKGDLSSESTVSRIRTEHFPLTLESARPSHTSQYLCASSEGRTQETQYFGPGTRLLVL.